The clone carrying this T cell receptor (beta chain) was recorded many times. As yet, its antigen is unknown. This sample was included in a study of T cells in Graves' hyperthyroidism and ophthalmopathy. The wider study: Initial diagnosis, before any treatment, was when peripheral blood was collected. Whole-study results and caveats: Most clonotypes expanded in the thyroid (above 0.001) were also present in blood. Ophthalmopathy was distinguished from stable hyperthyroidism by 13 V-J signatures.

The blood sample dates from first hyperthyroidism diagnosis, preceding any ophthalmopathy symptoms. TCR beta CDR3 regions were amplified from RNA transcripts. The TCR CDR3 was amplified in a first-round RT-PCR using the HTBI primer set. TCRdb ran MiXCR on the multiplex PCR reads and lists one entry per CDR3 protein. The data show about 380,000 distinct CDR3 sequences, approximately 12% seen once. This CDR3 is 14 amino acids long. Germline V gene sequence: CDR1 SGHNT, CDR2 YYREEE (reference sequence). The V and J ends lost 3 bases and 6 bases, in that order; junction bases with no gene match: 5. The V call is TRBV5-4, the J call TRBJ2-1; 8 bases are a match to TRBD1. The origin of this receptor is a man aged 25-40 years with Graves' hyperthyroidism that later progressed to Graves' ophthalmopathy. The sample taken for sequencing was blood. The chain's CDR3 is CASSSRTGRNEQFF. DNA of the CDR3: TGTGCCAGCAGCTCACGGACAGGGCGCAATGAGCAGTTCTTC.